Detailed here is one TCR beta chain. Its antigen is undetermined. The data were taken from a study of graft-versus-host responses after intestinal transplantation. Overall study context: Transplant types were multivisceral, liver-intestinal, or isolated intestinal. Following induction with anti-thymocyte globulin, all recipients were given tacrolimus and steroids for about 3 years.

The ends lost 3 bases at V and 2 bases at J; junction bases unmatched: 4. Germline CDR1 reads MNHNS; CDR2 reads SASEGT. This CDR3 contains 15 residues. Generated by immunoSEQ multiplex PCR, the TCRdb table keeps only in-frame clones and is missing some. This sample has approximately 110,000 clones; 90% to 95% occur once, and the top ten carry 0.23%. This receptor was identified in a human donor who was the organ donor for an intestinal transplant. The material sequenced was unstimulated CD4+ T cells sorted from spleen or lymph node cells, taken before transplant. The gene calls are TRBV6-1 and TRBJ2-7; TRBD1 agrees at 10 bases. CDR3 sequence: CASSERDRGPYEQYF. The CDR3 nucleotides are TGTGCCAGCAGTGAGAGAGACAGGGGGCCCTACGAGCAGTACTTC.